These T cell receptor beta chains were read from a single sample in a study of blood T cell repertoires in COVID-19. Method: immunoSEQ multiplex PCR; TCRdb's copy keeps in-frame clones and lacks some. This sample has about 150,000 clones; roughly 80% occur once, and the top ten carry 29%. Material for sequencing was peripheral blood. The receptors stem from a woman aged 55 to 70 with acute or convalescent COVID-19. Both conserved end residues are part of each CDR3. The D gene is left open where the match is weak. Not all rows give a size; the values are once, few, many and, for expanded clones, a class.

TRBJ2-4,NA,NA,TRBV29-1,TGCAGCGTTGCCGGGATAGCCAAAAACATTCAGTACTTC,CSVAGIAKNIQYF
TRBJ2-2,TRBD2,NA,TRBV11-2,TGTGCCAGCAGCCACTATGGGGGGGCCGGGGAGCTGTTTTTT,CASSHYGGAGELFF
TRBJ2-3,NA,NA,TRBV30,TGTGCCGTCTCAGGGGAGAACACAGATACGCAGTATTTT,CAVSGENTDTQYF
TRBJ1-2,TRBD1,NA,TRBV6-5,TGTGCCAGCAGGGGAACCGGGACAGGGGTCGGCTACACCTTC,CASRGTGTGVGYTF
TRBJ1-1,NA,NA,TRBV18,TGTGCCAGCTCACCAGCAGTCCTGAACACTGAAGCTTTCTTT,CASSPAVLNTEAFF
TRBJ1-1,NA,NA,TRBV6-2/TRBV6-3,TGTGCCAGCAGTTTCCGCGGCCTTATGAACACTGAAGCTTTCTTT,CASSFRGLMNTEAFF
TRBJ2-3,NA,few,TRBV3-1/TRBV3-2,TGTGCCAGCAGCCAAACTGAGCTTAATACGCAGTATTTT,CASSQTELNTQYF
TRBJ2-3,TRBD1,NA,TRBV29-1,TGCAGCGTTGTTCTGACAGGGGGCATGGAAGTGACAGATACGCAGTATTTT,CSVVLTGGMEVTDTQYF
TRBJ1-5,NA,few,TRBV7-8,TGTGCCAGCAGCTTAGACCCCGGGAGATCCAATCAGCCCCAGCATTTT,CASSLDPGRSNQPQHF
TRBJ2-1,TRBD2,many,TRBV6-5,TGTGCCAGCATCGGGACTAGCGGGGGCTACAATGAGCAGTTCTTC,CASIGTSGGYNEQFF
TRBJ1-1,NA,once,TRBV7-3,TGTGCCAGCAGCCAGGGACATCGCGCTGAAGCTTTCTTT,CASSQGHRAEAFF
TRBJ2-3,TRBD2,NA,TRBV27,TGTGCCAGCAGTTTAGGGACTAGCTGGTCCAGCACAGATACGCAGTATTTT,CASSLGTSWSSTDTQYF
TRBJ1-1,NA,few,TRBV20-1,TGCAGTGCTAGTCCGGGACTCCCGAACACTGAAGCTTTCTTT,CSASPGLPNTEAFF
TRBJ2-5,TRBD1,NA,TRBV18,TGTGCCAGCTCATCGGGACAGATTCGAGAGACCCAGTACTTC,CASSSGQIRETQYF
TRBJ2-1,NA,NA,TRBV28,TGTGCCAGCAGTGATGACACCTACAATGAGCAGTTCTTC,CASSDDTYNEQFF
TRBJ2-3,NA,NA,TRBV27,TGTGCCAGCAGGATTTCTCTAGCGCTTAGCACAGATACGCAGTATTTT,CASRISLALSTDTQYF
TRBJ1-1,NA,once,TRBV7-2,TGTGCCAGCAGCTTTAATTGGGGGGGGAATACTGAAGCTTTCTTT,CASSFNWGGNTEAFF
TRBJ2-2,NA,NA,TRBV5-1,TGCGCCAGCAGCTTGGACGAGACCGGGGAGCTGTTTTTT,CASSLDETGELFF
TRBJ1-1,TRBD1,NA,TRBV5-1,TGCGCCAGCAGCCTAAAGGGACAGTTAGATTGGAGCACTGAAGCTTTCTTT,CASSLKGQLDWSTEAFF
TRBJ1-4,NA,NA,TRBV7-3,TGTGCCAGCAGCCCCGGAGTAGCAACTAATGAAAAACTGTTTTTT,CASSPGVATNEKLFF
TRBJ1-6,NA,NA,TRBV5-6,TGTGCCAGCAGCTTTTGGTCCAGGGGAAGTTCACCCCTCCACTTT,CASSFWSRGSSPLHF
TRBJ2-3,NA,NA,TRBV19,TGTGCCAGTAGTGTGACTCGGAATACGCAGTATTTT,CASSVTRNTQYF
TRBJ1-4,TRBD1,NA,TRBV5-1,TGCGCCAGCAGCGGGGGACAGGACGGGGAAAAACTGTTTTTT,CASSGGQDGEKLFF
TRBJ2-7,TRBD1,NA,TRBV5-6,TGTGCCAGCAGCGTACCGGGACAGGGACCCGAGCAGTACTTC,CASSVPGQGPEQYF
TRBJ1-2,TRBD1,NA,TRBV3-1/TRBV3-2,TGTGCCAGCAGGCCGGGACAGGGGAATGGCTACACCTTC,CASRPGQGNGYTF
TRBJ1-3,NA,NA,TRBV6-5,TGTGCCAGCAGTTACTCGGGAGGGACTGGAAACACCATATATTTT,CASSYSGGTGNTIYF